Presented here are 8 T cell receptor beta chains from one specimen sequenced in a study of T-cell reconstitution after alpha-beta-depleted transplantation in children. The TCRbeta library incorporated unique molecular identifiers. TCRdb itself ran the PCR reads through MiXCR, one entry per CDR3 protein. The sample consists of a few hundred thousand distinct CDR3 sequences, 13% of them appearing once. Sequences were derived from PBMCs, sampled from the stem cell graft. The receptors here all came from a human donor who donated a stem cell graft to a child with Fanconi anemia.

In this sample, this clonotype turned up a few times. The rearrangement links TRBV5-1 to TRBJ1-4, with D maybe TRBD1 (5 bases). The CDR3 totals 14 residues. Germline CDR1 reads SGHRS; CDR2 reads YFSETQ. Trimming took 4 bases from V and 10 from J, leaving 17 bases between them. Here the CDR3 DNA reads TGCGCCAGCAGCGGCGGGGCGCGGGTCGGAAAACTGTTTTTT. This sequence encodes CASSGGARVGKLFF.

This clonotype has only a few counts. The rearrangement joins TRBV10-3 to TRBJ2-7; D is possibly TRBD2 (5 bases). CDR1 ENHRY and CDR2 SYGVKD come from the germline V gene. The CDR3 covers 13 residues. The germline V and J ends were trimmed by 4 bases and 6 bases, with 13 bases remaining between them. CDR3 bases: TGTGCCATCAGTGTGGGTGGAGGTACCGAGCAGTACGTC. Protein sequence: CAISVGGGTEQYV.

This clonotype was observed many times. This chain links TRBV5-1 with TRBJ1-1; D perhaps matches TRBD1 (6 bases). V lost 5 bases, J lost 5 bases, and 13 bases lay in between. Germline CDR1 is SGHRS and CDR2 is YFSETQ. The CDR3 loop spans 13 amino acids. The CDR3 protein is CASSTGWETEAFF. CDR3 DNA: TGCGCCAGCAGTACAGGGTGGGAGACTGAAGCTTTCTTT.

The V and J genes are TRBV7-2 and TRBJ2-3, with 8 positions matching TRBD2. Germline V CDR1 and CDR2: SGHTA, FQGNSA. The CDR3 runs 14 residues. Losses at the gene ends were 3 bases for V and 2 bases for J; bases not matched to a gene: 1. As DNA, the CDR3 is TGTGCCAGCAGCTTTAGCGGGATCACAGATACGCAGTATTTT. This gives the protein CASSFSGITDTQYF.

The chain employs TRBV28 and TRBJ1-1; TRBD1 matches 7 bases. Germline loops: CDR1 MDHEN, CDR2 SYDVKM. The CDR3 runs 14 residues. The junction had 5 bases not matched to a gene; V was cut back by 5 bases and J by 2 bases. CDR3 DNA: TGTGCCAGCAGTGTACCAGGGGGAAACACTGAAGCTTTCTTT. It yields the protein CASSVPGGNTEAFF.

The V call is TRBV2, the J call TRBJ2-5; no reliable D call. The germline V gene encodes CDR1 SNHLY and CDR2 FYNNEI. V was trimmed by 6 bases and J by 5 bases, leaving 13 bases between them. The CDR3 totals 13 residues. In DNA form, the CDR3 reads TGTGCCAGCAGACGACAACCGCTTGAGACCCAGTACTTC. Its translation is CASRRQPLETQYF.

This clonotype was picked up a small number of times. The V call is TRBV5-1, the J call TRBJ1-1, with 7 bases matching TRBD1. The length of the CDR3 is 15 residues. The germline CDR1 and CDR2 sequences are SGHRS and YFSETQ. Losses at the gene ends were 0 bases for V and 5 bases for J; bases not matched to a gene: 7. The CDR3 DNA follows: TGCGCCAGCAGCTTGGGAGGGGACAGAAGGACTGAAGCTTTCTTT. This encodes CASSLGGDRRTEAFF.

The CDR3 is CASRRGNSPLHF. CDR3 DNA sequence: TGTGCCAGCCGCAGGGGAAATTCACCCCTCCACTTT. The genes are TRBV6-2 or TRBV6-3 and TRBJ1-6, with D possibly matching TRBD1 (6 bases). The CDR3 sequence is 12 residues long. Trimming took off 8 bases at V and 7 bases at J, with 9 bases between the two ends. Germline V gene data show CDR1 as MNHEY and CDR2 as SVGEGT.